One and the same sample provided the 9 T cell receptor beta chains below, sequenced in a study of T-cell reconstitution after alpha-beta-depleted transplantation in children. Unique molecular identifiers featured in how the TCRbeta library was prepared. MiXCR, run by TCRdb on the PCR reads, gives a single entry per CDR3 protein. The sample yields 600,000 to 700,000 distinct CDR3 sequences, 16% seen once. Sequences were derived from PBMCs from the stem cell graft donor, sampled from the stem cell graft. All receptors come from a human donor who donated a stem cell graft to a child with acute myeloid leukemia.

V usage is TRBV6-1 and J usage is TRBJ2-3; no clear D. The CDR3 spans 14 residues. The germline gives CDR1 MNHNS, CDR2 SASEGT. The ends were cut back, 8 bases at V and 0 bases at J, with 12 bases in the middle. The CDR3 loop reads CASGRVSSTDTQYF. CDR3 DNA sequence: TGTGCCAGCGGTCGGGTCTCTAGCACAGATACGCAGTATTTT.

At least ten counts were recorded for this clonotype. The rearrangement links TRBV29-1 to TRBJ1-5, with 7 bases that match TRBD1. The V gene's germline CDR1 is SQVTM and CDR2 ANQGSEA. J lost 0 bases, V lost 3 bases, and 8 bases had no gene match. The CDR3 contains 16 residues. CDR3 sequence: CSVDLQTGTSNQPQHF. CDR3 coding DNA: TGCAGCGTTGACCTACAGACAGGGACTAGCAATCAGCCCCAGCATTTT.

This clonotype was counted at least ten times. The genes are TRBV5-8 and TRBJ1-2; D possibly corresponds to TRBD1 (5 bases). Trimming took off 0 bases at V and 7 bases at J, with 13 bases between the two ends. CDR1 and CDR2 from the germline V gene are SGHTS and YDEGEE. This CDR3 contains 14 residues. The CDR3 coding sequence is TGTGCCAGCAGCTTGGTGCTCGGCGGGACTGGCTACACCTTC. Amino acids: CASSLVLGGTGYTF.

The J gene is TRBJ2-5, the V gene TRBV28; the D is unclear. This CDR3 is 15 amino acids long. The germline CDR1 and CDR2 sequences are MDHEN and SYDVKM. V shed 3 bases and J shed 2 bases, with 13 bases lying between them. CDR3 in DNA: TGTGCCAGCAGTTTCGGGTCGGAAACTCAAGAGACCCAGTACTTC. This gives the protein CASSFGSETQETQYF.

This clonotype was picked up a small number of times. The rearrangement links TRBV7-9 to TRBJ1-5; TRBD1 is a possible D gene (5 bases). Germline CDR1 reads SEHNR; CDR2 reads FQNEAQ (reference sequence). CDR3 length: 12 residues. With 5 bases removed from V and 4 bases from J, the gap between germline ends came to 6 bases. CDR3 loop: CASSQGNQPQHF. In nucleotides, the CDR3 is TGTGCCAGCAGCCAGGGAAATCAGCCCCAGCATTTT.

This clonotype was seen many times. The V gene is TRBV7-9, the J gene TRBJ2-7; possibly TRBD1 for D (7 bases). Germline assignment: CDR1 SEHNR and CDR2 FQNEAQ (reference sequence). V was cut by 5 bases and J by 5 bases, with 13 bases left in between. This CDR3 region has 13 residues. CDR3 amino acids: CASSRGTADEQYV. The CDR3 nucleotides are TGTGCCAGCAGCCGGGGGACAGCCGACGAGCAGTACGTC.

This clonotype was picked up many times. The chain has TRBV20-1 and TRBJ2-1, with a tentative D call TRBD2 (7 bases). The CDR3 covers 12 residues. CDR1 and CDR2 (germline): DFQATT, SNEGSKA (reference sequence). The DNA for the CDR3 is TGCGGAGGGAGGGGGTCAGACAATGAGCAGTTCTTC. It translates to CGGRGSDNEQFF.

In nucleotides, the CDR3 is TGTGCCAGCAGCTTAAATCAACAGGCCCCGGGTGGCTACACCTTC. It translates to CASSLNQQAPGGYTF. The chain recombines TRBV7-6 with TRBJ1-2; possibly TRBD1 for D (5 bases). The CDR3 has 15 amino acids. CDR1 is SGHVS, CDR2 FNYEAQ, per germline. The V end lost 2 bases, the J end lost 7 bases, and 17 bases lay between the germline ends.

The chain has TRBV7-8 and TRBJ1-5; tentatively, D is TRBD1 (6 bases). This CDR3 is 14 amino acids long. The ends were cut back, 5 bases at V and 4 bases at J, with 12 bases in the middle. Germline CDR1 and CDR2: SGHVS and FQNEAQ. The CDR3 sequence: CASSARDTNQPQHF. As DNA, the CDR3 is TGTGCCAGCAGCGCACGGGACACAAATCAGCCCCAGCATTTT.